This record looks at one T cell receptor (beta chain) sequence and its context. This clonotype was picked up many times. What this receptor recognizes is not known. Nothing much larger sits one base from this clone, and base qualities are not available. This entry comes from a study of neurological immune-mediated disorders (dated by TCRdb to about 2019). For context, the study as a whole: Among the approximately 35 multiple sclerosis patients, roughly 31 had relapsing-remitting MS and 3 had secondary progressive MS. Peripheral blood TCR-beta repertoires from patients with HTLV-I-associated myelopathy (HAM/TSP), patients with multiple sclerosis, and healthy controls were compared in the study using UMI-based sequencing. The roughly 99 TCR-beta libraries covered PBMC samples along with longitudinal samples, technical triplicates, and paired sorted CD4+ and CD8+ T-cell subsets. The cohort included 68 subjects: approximately 15 with HAM/TSP, about 35 with multiple sclerosis, and approximately 20 healthy controls. The research as a whole found: TCR clonal expansion was highest in HAM/TSP patients and lowest in MS patients, with MS patients falling below even healthy controls. No identical CDR3 amino acid sequences were found to be shared among expanded clones across subjects, suggesting that TCR-beta repertoires were private in all groups. In phylogenetic analysis, the repertoires of 18 of 34 MS patients grouped into a cluster of related CDR3 sequences, which suggests a possible signature at the repertoire level. No clinical or MRI features were associated with the MS cluster, and the authors said that larger cohorts are needed.

For the unsorted PBMC libraries, 2 million PBMCs were stored in RNAlater at -80 degrees C until RNA extraction and were used to generate the libraries. The multiple sclerosis patients were enrolled in a US clinical protocol that used magnetic resonance imaging to evaluate disease progression. PBMCs were separated from peripheral blood using Ficoll-Hypaque density gradient centrifugation and then cryopreserved in liquid nitrogen. cDNA synthesis used template-switch 5'RACE with a primer carrying a 10-nucleotide random unique molecular identifier tagging each TCR transcript. Every sequencing run yielded over 190 million TCR-beta sequences covering 15-18 subjects. The RNeasy kit was used to extract total RNA. The KAPA Real-time Library Amplification kit was used to amplify TCR-beta VDJ regions with primers targeting the TCR constant region and the 5'RACE anchor. A first PCR added sample indexes and Illumina adaptors, after which a second PCR increased the library yield. The roughly 650 bp TCR product was size-selected on a 2% E-gel SizeSelection system after Ampure bead purification. Library quality was checked on a Bioanalyzer, concentration was measured with Qubit, and libraries were quantified with the Kapa Library Quantification kit before pooling. Paired-end 2 x 150 bp sequencing of the libraries was performed on an Illumina HiSeq 2500. To increase sequence diversity, roughly 24-31% phiX was spiked into each library pool. For the original study's pipeline: The quality-filtered reads were processed with the UMI-based MiGEC pipeline, whose error correction step removed more than 80% of the raw TCR sequences. VDJ genes were aligned to IMGT germline references, and clonotypes were defined by unique CDR3 amino acid sequence plus V-J genes. VDJtools evaluated clonal expansion, Shannon diversity and CDR3 relatedness (CalcPairwiseDistances, ClusterSamples); CLCbio workbench built phylogenetic trees. Expanded clones were defined as having at least 8 unique UMIs, based on coefficient-of-variation modelling across technical triplicates. TCRdb itself trimmed the public reads at Q25 with fastp, ran MiXCR and retained productive beta chains. Rows are unified per CDR3 protein, each entry keeping the most common DNA and genes. Clone size and V and J calls follow TCRdb, not the original study. The sample has about 70,000 distinct CDR3 sequences on record, 2.5% to 3.5% of them singletons. Jointly, the top ten make up 5.2% of the sample.

This TCR was sampled from a woman aged 50 to 65 with multiple sclerosis. The sample was PBMCs.

The sequenced DNA is TGCAGTGCTAGAGATGTGGGTGACAATGAGCAGTTCTTC. It codes for CSARDVGDNEQFF. The rearranged chain carries TRBV20-1 and TRBJ2-1, with the identity of the D gene unclear. The CDR3 has 13 amino acids, counting the end cysteine and phenylalanine. The read is trimmed to its CDR3 DNA, 39 bases read in frame from base 1. Trimming removed 0 bases from V and 5 bases from J, leaving 8 bases between the germline ends. According to the germline V gene (reference sequence), CDR1 reads DFQATT and CDR2 reads SNEGSKA.